One sample yielded the 24 T cell receptor beta chains listed below, sequenced in a study of cytomegalovirus exposure and HLA in healthy donors. This PCR relied on a set of 60 Vbeta primers and 13 Jbeta primers. Assay used: immunoSEQ multiplex PCR; TCRdb lists only in-frame clones, some missing. The sample contains 300,000 or so clones, just under 85% of which appear only once. Sequenced material: PBMCs. These receptor sequences come from a woman aged 40-49 years in good health and CMV-seropositive.

In its sample, this clone was seen once. The genes are TRBV19 and TRBJ1-4; D is ambiguous. This CDR3 comprises 18 residues. CDR1 and CDR2 (germline): LNHDA, SQIVND (reference sequence). The V end lost 9 bases, the J end lost 7 bases, and 30 bases lay between the germline ends. The CDR3 spells CASRRGTVQPPAVEKLFF. For the CDR3, the DNA is TGTGCCAGCAGACGGGGTACAGTACAGCCCCCCGCGGTTGAAAAACTGTTTTTT.

V is TRBV6-7 and J is TRBJ1-4, with D possibly TRBD1 on 5 matching bases. Being an ORF, TRBV6-7 has a function that is uncertain. This CDR3 has 15 residues. The V end lost 0 bases, the J end lost 8 bases, and 13 bases lay between the germline ends. In DNA, the CDR3 is TGTGCCAGCAGTTACTCGGGCAGGGCCTTGGAAAAACTGTTTTTT. Translated, it gives CASSYSGRALEKLFF.

The genes are TRBV6-5 and TRBJ1-6; D is uncertain. The CDR3 covers 16 residues. Germline-derived CDR1 and CDR2 are MNHEY and SVGAGI. Trimming shortened V by 4 bases and J by 13 bases, and 23 bases separated the two germline ends. CDR3 bases: TGTGCCAGCAGTTCCACGACGGGGTTGAGGATTTCTCCCCTCCACTTT. It encodes CASSSTTGLRISPLHF.

The chain is built from TRBV18 and TRBJ2-5; the D is unclear. The CDR3 has 12 residues. With 3 bases removed from V and 5 bases from J, the gap between germline ends came to 7 bases. CDR1 and CDR2 from the germline V gene are KGHSH and LQKENI. For the CDR3, the DNA is TGTGCCAGCTCACCGGGCGCGGAGACCCAGTACTTC. Residues: CASSPGAETQYF. The full variable domain, with the rest looked up from reference TRBV18 and TRBJ2-5, is NAGVMQNPRHLVRRRGQEARLRCSPMKGHSHVYWYRQLPEEGLKFMVYLQKENIIDESGMPKERFSAEFPKEGPSILRIQQVVRGDSAAYFCASSPGAETQYFGPGTRLLVL.

The rearrangement links TRBV7-3 to TRBJ2-2; D gene unclear. Germline CDR1 SGHTA, CDR2 FQGTGA. There are 12 residues in the CDR3. Trimming took off 4 bases at V and 6 bases at J, with 6 bases between the two ends. The CDR3 is CASSSPPGELFF. DNA for the CDR3: TGTGCCAGCAGCTCTCCCCCCGGGGAGCTGTTTTTT.

The rearrangement joins TRBV2 to TRBJ1-1; 8 bases are shared with TRBD1. The CDR3 is 15 residues long. J was trimmed by 5 bases and V by 2 bases; bases with no gene match: 7. Germline CDR1 is SNHLY and CDR2 is FYNNEI. The DNA of the CDR3 is TGTGCCAGCAGTGAACAGGGGGCCTGGAGGACTGAAGCTTTCTTT. Translated, it gives CASSEQGAWRTEAFF. Combining the CDR3 with reference TRBV2 and TRBJ1-1 gives the whole variable domain EPEVTQTPSHQVTQMGQEVILRCVPISNHLYFYWYRQILGQKVEFLVSFYNNEISEKSEIFDDQFSVERPDGSNFTLKIRSTKLEDSAMYFCASSEQGAWRTEAFFGQGTRLTVV.

The chain uses TRBV7-2 and TRBJ1-1; 7 bases fit TRBD1. V was pared by 1 base and J by 7 bases, with 9 bases of the junction left unmatched. Germline V CDR1 and CDR2: SGHTA, FQGNSA. CDR3 size: 15 residues. The CDR3 nucleotides read TGTGCCAGCAGCTTAGTTGCAGGGGGGTCTTTTGAAGCTTTCTTT. This codes for CASSLVAGGSFEAFF.

The V and J genes are TRBV9 and TRBJ1-1; 10 bases line up with TRBD1. This CDR3 contains 14 residues. V was clipped by 2 bases and J by 4 bases; unmatched bases: 2. Germline CDR1 is SGDLS and CDR2 is YYNGEE. CDR3 sequence: CASSVGQGVTEAFF. CDR3 DNA: TGTGCCAGCAGCGTCGGACAGGGGGTCACTGAAGCTTTCTTT.

J is TRBJ1-5 and V is TRBV27; D is undetermined. This CDR3 spans 14 amino acids. Deletions cut 4 bases from V and 5 bases from J, with 12 bases between. CDR1 and CDR2 from the germline V gene are MNHEY and SMNVEV (reference sequence). CDR3 sequence: CASSSSGFDQPQHF. DNA for the CDR3: TGTGCCAGCAGTTCGTCGGGGTTTGATCAGCCCCAGCATTTT.

This rearrangement joins TRBV15 to TRBJ1-2, with D maybe TRBD1 (5 bases). V dropped 1 base and J dropped 10 bases, with 16 bases sitting between them. The CDR3 consists of 14 residues. Germline V gene sequence: CDR1 LNHNV, CDR2 YYDKDF (reference sequence). CDR3 bases: TGTGCCACCAGCAGAGGGGACCGGGAGGTGGACTACACCTTC. It yields the protein CATSRGDREVDYTF.

The V gene is TRBV7-2, the J gene TRBJ2-7; 7 nucleotides agree with TRBD2. With V trimmed by 4 bases and J by 4 bases, 10 bases remained unmatched. Germline V lookup: CDR1 SGHTA, CDR2 FQGNSA. The length of the CDR3 is 15 residues. CDR3 sequence: CASSSIVGGRYEQYF. For the CDR3, the DNA is TGTGCCAGCAGCTCCATTGTGGGCGGGAGATACGAGCAGTACTTC.

This chain uses TRBV15 with TRBJ2-7, with 9 bases identical to TRBD1. Trimming cost V 4 bases and J 5 bases; bases outside gene matches: 12. This CDR3 contains 16 residues. Germline values: CDR1 LNHNV, CDR2 YYDKDF (reference sequence). Written as DNA, the CDR3 is TGTGCCACCAGCACCCGGGCGGGACAGGGCTACCACGAGCAGTACTTC. Amino acid sequence: CATSTRAGQGYHEQYF.

The CDR3: CAISESAPPGYGYTF. CDR3 bases: TGTGCCATCAGTGAGTCGGCCCCCCCGGGCTATGGCTACACCTTC. This chain uses TRBV10-3 with TRBJ1-2, with D unclear. The V end was cut by 0 bases, the J end by 4 bases, with 12 bases between. Germline V gene lookup returns CDR1 ENHRY and CDR2 SYGVKD. The CDR3 spans 15 residues.

The CDR3 region has the DNA TGCGCCAGCAGCATACTAGCGGGAGAGGTCAATGAGCAGTTCTTC. This gives the protein CASSILAGEVNEQFF. This rearrangement joins TRBV5-1 to TRBJ2-1, with 11 bases matching TRBD2. The V gene's germline CDR1 is SGHRS and CDR2 YFSETQ. Unmatched junction bases numbered 6, after V lost 4 bases and J lost 6 bases. There are 15 residues in the CDR3.

A single count supports this clone. CDR3 sequence (DNA): TGTGCCAGCAGATCTTTCTATGGCTACACCTTC. Its protein is CASRSFYGYTF. J is TRBJ1-2 and V is TRBV28; D is unresolved. V dropped 6 bases and J dropped 4 bases, with 6 bases sitting between them. Germline CDR1 reads MDHEN; CDR2 reads SYDVKM. The CDR3 is made up of 11 amino acids.

The CDR3 loop reads CASSLREEETDTQYF. The CDR3 bases are TGTGCCAGCAGCTTGCGGGAGGAGGAAACAGATACGCAGTATTTT. The chain has TRBV5-4 and TRBJ2-3, with 7 bases lining up with TRBD2. V shed 1 base and J 3 bases; nucleotides not matched to a gene: 5. The CDR3 has 15 amino acids. Looked up from germline, CDR1 is SGHNT and CDR2 is YYREEE (reference sequence).

This clone was seen more than once but under ten times. The chain couples TRBV7-2 to TRBJ2-1; D is possibly TRBD2 (5 bases). Germline assignment: CDR1 SGHTA and CDR2 FQGNSA. The CDR3 runs to 18 residues. With 8 bases removed from V and 0 bases from J, the gap between germline ends came to 23 bases. DNA of the CDR3: TGTGCCAGCGAAAGGAGGTTGACTACAATTTCCTCCTACAATGAGCAGTTCTTC. This sequence encodes CASERRLTTISSYNEQFF.

There are a few counts of this clone. This chain uses TRBV7-6 with TRBJ2-7, with a possible D match to TRBD2 (5 bases). The CDR3 runs to 11 residues. Germline assignment: CDR1 SGHVS and CDR2 FNYEAQ. Trimming removed 3 bases from V and 7 bases from J, with 7 bases in between. CDR3 in amino acids: CASSFGVEQYF. In nucleotides, the CDR3 is TGTGCCAGCAGCTTCGGGGTGGAGCAGTACTTC.

This sequence joins TRBV27 and TRBJ2-5; TRBD2 might be the D (5 bases). The assigned J gene may be wrong: the sequence end matches TRBJ2-7 better. This CDR3 region has 15 residues. Germline CDR1 is MNHEY and CDR2 is SMNVEV (reference sequence). As DNA, the CDR3 is TGTGCCAGCAGTTTGACTTGGGAGAGCTCCTACGAGCAGTACTTC. As protein: CASSLTWESSYEQYF.

J is TRBJ2-2 and V is TRBV4-3; D perhaps matches TRBD1 (6 bases). Deletions cut 0 bases from V and 5 bases from J, with 13 bases between. Germline CDR1 reads LGHNA; CDR2 reads YSLEER. The CDR3 totals 16 residues. This CDR3 reads CASSQETGYGTGELFF. Here the CDR3 DNA reads TGCGCCAGCAGCCAAGAAACAGGGTATGGGACCGGGGAGCTGTTTTTT.

V usage is TRBV19 and J usage is TRBJ2-5; TRBD2 matches at 7 bases. CDR3 length equals 16 residues. The junction had 9 bases not matched to a gene; V was cut back by 1 base and J by 4 bases. Germline V gene lookup returns CDR1 LNHDA and CDR2 SQIVND (reference sequence). For the CDR3, the DNA is TGTGCCAGTAGTATAGGGGGAGGGGCGCACCGAGAGACCCAGTACTTC. Translating gives CASSIGGGAHRETQYF.

This chain uses TRBV12-5 with TRBJ2-5; the D is unclear. The J call may be in error: the DNA end matches TRBJ2-7 better. The germline V gene encodes CDR1 LGHNT and CDR2 FRNRAP. This CDR3 has 13 amino acids. The CDR3 sequence is CASGPNLNYEQYF. The CDR3 DNA is TGTGCTAGTGGTCCAAACCTTAACTACGAGCAGTACTTC.

This clone appeared a single time. The V and J genes are TRBV7-2 and TRBJ1-3; 8 nucleotides line up with TRBD1. Germline-derived CDR1 and CDR2 are SGHTA and FQGNSA. V lost 5 bases to trimming and J lost 0 bases; unmatched junction nucleotides: 6. This CDR3 has 16 residues. The CDR3 sequence: CASSTRDRISGNTIYF. CDR3 coding DNA: TGTGCCAGCAGCACCCGGGACAGGATCTCTGGAAACACCATATATTTT.

The J gene is TRBJ1-4, the V gene TRBV6-5; D uncertain. This CDR3 is 11 amino acids long. Looked up from germline, CDR1 is MNHEY and CDR2 is SVGAGI. The V end lost 8 bases, the J end lost 8 bases, and 9 bases lay between the germline ends. This chain's CDR3 is CASRSGEKLFF. The CDR3 nucleotides read TGTGCCAGCCGTTCGGGAGAAAAACTGTTTTTT.